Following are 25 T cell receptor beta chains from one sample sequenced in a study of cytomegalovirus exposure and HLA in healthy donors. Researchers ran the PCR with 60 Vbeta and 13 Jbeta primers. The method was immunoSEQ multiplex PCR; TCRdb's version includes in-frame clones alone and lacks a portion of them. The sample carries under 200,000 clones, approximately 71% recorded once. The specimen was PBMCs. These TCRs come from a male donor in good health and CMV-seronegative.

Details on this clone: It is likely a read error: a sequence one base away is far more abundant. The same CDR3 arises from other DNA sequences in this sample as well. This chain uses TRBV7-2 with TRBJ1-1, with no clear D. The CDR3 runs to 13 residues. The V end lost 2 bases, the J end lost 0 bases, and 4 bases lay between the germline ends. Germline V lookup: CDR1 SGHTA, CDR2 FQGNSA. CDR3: CASSLSVNTEAFF. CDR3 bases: TGTGCCAGCAGCTTATCCGTGAACACTGAAGCTTTCTTT.

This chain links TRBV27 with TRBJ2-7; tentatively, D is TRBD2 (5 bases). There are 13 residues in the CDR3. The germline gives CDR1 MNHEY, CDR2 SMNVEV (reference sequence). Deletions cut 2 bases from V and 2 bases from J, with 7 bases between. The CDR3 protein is CASSLAGAYEQYF. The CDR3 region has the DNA TGTGCCAGCAGTTTAGCGGGTGCCTACGAGCAGTACTTC.

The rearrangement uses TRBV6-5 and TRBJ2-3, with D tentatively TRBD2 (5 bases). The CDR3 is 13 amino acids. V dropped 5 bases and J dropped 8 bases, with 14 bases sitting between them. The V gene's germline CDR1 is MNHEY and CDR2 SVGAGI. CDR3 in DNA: TGTGCCAGCAGTCCCTCCGGGGTTGGTACGCAGTATTTT. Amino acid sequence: CASSPSGVGTQYF.

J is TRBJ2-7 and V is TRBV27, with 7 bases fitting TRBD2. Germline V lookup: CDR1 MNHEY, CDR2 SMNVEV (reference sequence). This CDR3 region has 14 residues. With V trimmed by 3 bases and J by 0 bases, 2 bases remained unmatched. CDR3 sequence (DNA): TGTGCCAGCAGTTTCACGGGAGGCTCCTACGAGCAGTACTTC. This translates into CASSFTGGSYEQYF.

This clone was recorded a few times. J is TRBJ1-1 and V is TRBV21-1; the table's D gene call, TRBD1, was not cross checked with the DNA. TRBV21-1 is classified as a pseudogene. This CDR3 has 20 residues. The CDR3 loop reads CASNKKQGLWKRTMNTEAFF. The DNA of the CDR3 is TGTGCCAGCAACAAAAAACAGGGGTTATGGAAAAGGACCATGAACACTGAAGCTTTCTTT.

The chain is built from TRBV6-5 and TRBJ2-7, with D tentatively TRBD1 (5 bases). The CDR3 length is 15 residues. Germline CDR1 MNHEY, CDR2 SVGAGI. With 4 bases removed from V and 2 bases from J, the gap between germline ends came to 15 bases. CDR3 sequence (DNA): TGTGCCAGCAGTTTGCAAGTCGACAGCGCCTACGAGCAGTACTTC. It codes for CASSLQVDSAYEQYF.

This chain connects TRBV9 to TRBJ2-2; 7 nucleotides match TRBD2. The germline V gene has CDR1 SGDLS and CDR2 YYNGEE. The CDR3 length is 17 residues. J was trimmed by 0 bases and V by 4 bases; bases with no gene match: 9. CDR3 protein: CASSRLGGGPNTGELFF. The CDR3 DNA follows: TGTGCCAGCAGCCGACTGGGGGGGGGACCGAACACCGGGGAGCTGTTTTTT.

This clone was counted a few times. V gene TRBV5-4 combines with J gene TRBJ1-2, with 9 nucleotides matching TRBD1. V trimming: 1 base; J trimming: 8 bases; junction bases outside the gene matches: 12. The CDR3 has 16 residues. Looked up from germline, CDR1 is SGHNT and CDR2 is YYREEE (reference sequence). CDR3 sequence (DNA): TGTGCCAGCAGCTTGCCTGACGGGACAGGGAGGAAAGGCTACACCTTC. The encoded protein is CASSLPDGTGRKGYTF.

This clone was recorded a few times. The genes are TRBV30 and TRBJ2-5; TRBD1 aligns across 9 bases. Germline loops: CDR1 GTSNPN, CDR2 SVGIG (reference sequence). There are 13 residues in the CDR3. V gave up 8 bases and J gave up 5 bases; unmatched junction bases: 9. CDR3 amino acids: CAGGQGLVETQYF. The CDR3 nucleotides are TGTGCCGGAGGACAGGGGTTGGTGGAGACCCAGTACTTC.

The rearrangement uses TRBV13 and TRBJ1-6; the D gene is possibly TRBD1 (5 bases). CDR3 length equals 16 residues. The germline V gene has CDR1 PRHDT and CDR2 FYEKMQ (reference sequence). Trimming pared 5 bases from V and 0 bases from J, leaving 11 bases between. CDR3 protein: CASSRRDGSYNSPLHF. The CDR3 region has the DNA TGTGCCAGCAGCCGCAGGGATGGCTCCTATAATTCACCCCTCCACTTT.

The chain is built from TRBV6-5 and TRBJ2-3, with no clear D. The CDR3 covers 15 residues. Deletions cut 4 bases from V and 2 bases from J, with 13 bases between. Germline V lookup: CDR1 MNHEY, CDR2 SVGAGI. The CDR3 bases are TGTGCCAGCAGTTCGATCAGTCTTACCACAGATACGCAGTATTTT. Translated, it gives CASSSISLTTDTQYF.

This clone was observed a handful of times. CDR3 protein: CASRAGLSYEQYF. For the CDR3, the DNA is TGTGCCAGCAGGGCAGGTTTGTCCTACGAGCAGTACTTC. The rearrangement joins TRBV2 to TRBJ2-7; no definite D call. The CDR3 sequence is 13 residues long. Germline V gene data show CDR1 as SNHLY and CDR2 as FYNNEI. Trimming cost V 6 bases and J 1 base, with 10 bases left between them.

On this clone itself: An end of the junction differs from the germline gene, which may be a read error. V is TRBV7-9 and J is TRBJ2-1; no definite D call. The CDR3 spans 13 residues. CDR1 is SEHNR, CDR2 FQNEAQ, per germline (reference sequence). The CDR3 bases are TGTTCCAGCAGCAGCTGGTGGAGCAATGAGCAGTTCTTC. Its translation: CSSSSWWSNEQFF.

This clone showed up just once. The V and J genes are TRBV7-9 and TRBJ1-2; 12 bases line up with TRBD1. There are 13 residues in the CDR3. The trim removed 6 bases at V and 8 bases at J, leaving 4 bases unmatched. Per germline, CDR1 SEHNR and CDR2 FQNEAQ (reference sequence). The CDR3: CASRSGTGGGYTF. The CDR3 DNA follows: TGTGCCAGCAGGTCCGGGACAGGGGGCGGCTACACCTTC.

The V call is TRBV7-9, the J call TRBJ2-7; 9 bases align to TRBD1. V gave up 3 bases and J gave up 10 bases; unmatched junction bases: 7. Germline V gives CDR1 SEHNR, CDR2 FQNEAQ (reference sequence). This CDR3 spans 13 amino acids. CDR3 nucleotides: TGTGCCAGCAGCTTGGGACAGGGTAGGAATCAGTACTTC. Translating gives CASSLGQGRNQYF.

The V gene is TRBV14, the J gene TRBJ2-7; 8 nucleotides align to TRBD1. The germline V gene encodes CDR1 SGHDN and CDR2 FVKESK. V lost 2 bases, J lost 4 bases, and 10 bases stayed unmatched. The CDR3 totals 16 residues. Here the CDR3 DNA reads TGTGCCAGCAGCCAAACCGGGACAGGTCAATTGTACGAGCAGTACTTC. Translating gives CASSQTGTGQLYEQYF.

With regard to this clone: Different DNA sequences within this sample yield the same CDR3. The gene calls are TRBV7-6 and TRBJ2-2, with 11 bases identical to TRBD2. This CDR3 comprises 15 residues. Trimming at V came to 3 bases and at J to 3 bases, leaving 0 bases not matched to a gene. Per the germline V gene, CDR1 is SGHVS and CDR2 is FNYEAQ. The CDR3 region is CASSLTSGDTGELFF. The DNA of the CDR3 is TGTGCCAGCAGCTTGACTAGCGGGGACACCGGGGAGCTGTTTTTT. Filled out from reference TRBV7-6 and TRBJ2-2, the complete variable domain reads GAGVSQSPRYKVTKRGQDVALRCDPISGHVSLYWYRQALGQGPEFLTYFNYEAQQDKSGLPNDRFSAERPEGSISTLTIQRTEQRDSAMYRCASSLTSGDTGELFFGEGSRLTVL.

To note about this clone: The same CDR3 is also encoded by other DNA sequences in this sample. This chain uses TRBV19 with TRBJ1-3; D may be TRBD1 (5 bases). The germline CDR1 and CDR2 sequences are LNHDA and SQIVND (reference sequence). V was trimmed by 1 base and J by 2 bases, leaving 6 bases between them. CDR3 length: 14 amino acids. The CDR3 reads CASSIAGTGNTIYF. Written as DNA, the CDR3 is TGTGCCAGTAGTATAGCAGGGACTGGAAACACCATATATTTT.

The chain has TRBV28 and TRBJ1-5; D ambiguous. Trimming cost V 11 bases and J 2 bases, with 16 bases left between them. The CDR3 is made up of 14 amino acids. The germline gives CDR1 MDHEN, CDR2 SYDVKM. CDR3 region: CAGVGRVGNQPQHF. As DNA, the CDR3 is TGTGCCGGCGTAGGGAGAGTCGGCAATCAGCCCCAGCATTTT.

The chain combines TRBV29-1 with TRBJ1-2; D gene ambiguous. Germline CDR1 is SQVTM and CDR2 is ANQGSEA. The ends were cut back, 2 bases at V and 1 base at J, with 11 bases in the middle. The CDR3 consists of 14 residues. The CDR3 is CSVEMSPYNYGYTF. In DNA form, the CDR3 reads TGCAGCGTTGAAATGAGCCCCTATAACTATGGCTACACCTTC. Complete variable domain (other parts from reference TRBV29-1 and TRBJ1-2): SAVISQKPSRDICQRGTSLTIQCQVDSQVTMMFWYRQQPGQSLTLIATANQGSEATYESGFVIDKFPISRPNLTFSTLTVSNMSPEDSSIYLCSVEMSPYNYGYTFGSGTRLTVV.

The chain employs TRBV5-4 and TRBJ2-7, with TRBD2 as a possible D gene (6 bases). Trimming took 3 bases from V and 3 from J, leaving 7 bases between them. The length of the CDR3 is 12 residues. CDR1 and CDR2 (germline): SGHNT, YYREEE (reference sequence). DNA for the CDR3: TGTGCCAGCAGCTCGGGAGTCTACGAGCAGTACTTC. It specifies CASSSGVYEQYF.

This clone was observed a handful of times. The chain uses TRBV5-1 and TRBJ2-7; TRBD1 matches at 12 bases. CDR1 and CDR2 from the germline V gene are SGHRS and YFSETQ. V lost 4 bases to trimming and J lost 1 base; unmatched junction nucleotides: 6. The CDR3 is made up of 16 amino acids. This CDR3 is CASSRGQGATSYEQYF. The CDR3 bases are TGCGCCAGCAGCAGGGGACAGGGGGCCACGTCCTACGAGCAGTACTTC.

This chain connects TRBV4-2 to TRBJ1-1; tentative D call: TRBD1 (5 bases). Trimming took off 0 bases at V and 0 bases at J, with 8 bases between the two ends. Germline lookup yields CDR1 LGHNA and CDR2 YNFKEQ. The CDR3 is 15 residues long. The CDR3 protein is CASSQEKGLNTEAFF. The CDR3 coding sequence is TGTGCCAGCAGCCAAGAAAAGGGGTTGAACACTGAAGCTTTCTTT.

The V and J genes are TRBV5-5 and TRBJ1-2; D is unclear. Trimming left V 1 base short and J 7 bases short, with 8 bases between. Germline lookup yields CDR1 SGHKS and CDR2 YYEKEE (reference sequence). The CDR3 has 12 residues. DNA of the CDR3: TGTGCCAGCAGCTTGTCTATTGGTGGCTACACCTTC. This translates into CASSLSIGGYTF.

The CDR3, as DNA: TGTGCCAGCAGCCGACGGGGGGAGAACACTGAAGCTTTCTTT. Translated: CASSRRGENTEAFF. The V gene is TRBV5-6, the J gene TRBJ1-1, with D tentatively TRBD1 (5 bases). V gave up 4 bases and J gave up 1 base, with 11 bases separating them. Germline CDR1 is SGHDT and CDR2 is YYEEEE. The CDR3 has 14 residues.